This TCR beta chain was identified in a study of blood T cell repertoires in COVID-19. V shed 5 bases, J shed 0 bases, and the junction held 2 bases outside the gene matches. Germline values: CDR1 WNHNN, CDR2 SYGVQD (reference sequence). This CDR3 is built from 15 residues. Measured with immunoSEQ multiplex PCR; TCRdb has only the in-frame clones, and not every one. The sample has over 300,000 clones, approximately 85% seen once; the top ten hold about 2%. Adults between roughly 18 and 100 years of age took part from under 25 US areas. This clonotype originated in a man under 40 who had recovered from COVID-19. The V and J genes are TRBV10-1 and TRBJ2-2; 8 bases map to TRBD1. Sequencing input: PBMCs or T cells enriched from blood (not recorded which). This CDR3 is CASSPGGSNTGELFF. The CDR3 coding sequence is TGCGCCAGCAGTCCAGGGGGCTCGAACACCGGGGAGCTGTTTTTT.